The 24 T cell receptor beta chains given below trace back to one sample, sequenced in a study of a mutant IDH1 vaccine in newly diagnosed glioma. The time point was: baseline, week 1 (first vaccination visit). Treatment: pre-vaccination baseline after standard-of-care therapy. Here immunoSEQ multiplex PCR was the method, and the copy in TCRdb shows in-frame clones only, minus some. The sample lists some 23,000 clones; roughly 93% were seen once. Here the sequenced sample was PBMCs, taken from a glioma patient treated with radiotherapy, temozolomide or both. The receptor source for this set is a man aged 35 to 55 with glioma.

This clone was seen just once. The chain joins TRBV19 to TRBJ1-5, with D possibly TRBD1 on 6 matching bases. The CDR3 consists of 15 residues. The germline V gene encodes CDR1 LNHDA and CDR2 SQIVND (reference sequence). The V end lost 6 bases, the J end lost 6 bases, and 18 bases lay between the germline ends. The CDR3 DNA is TGTGCCAGTAGCATGAGGGGGGGCGCCGGTCAGCCCCAGCATTTT. Amino acid sequence: CASSMRGGAGQPQHF.

This chain links TRBV2 with TRBJ2-7; 8 bases are shared with TRBD2. Unmatched junction bases numbered 7, after V lost 5 bases and J lost 4 bases. The CDR3 totals 14 residues. CDR1 and CDR2 (germline): SNHLY, FYNNEI. The CDR3 nucleotides are TGTGCCAGCAGTATAGCGGGGTTTTCTTACGAGCAGTACTTC. Amino acid sequence: CASSIAGFSYEQYF. The variable domain in full, with the rest retrieved from reference TRBV2 and TRBJ2-7, is EPEVTQTPSHQVTQMGQEVILRCVPISNHLYFYWYRQILGQKVEFLVSFYNNEISEKSEIFDDQFSVERPDGSNFTLKIRSTKLEDSAMYFCASSIAGFSYEQYFGPGTRLTVT.

This rearrangement joins TRBV6-1 to TRBJ1-1; 7 bases are shared with TRBD1. The CDR3 consists of 14 residues. CDR1 is MNHNS and CDR2 is SASEGT in the germline V gene. Trimming took 8 bases from V and 6 from J; bases not matched to a gene: 12. This chain's CDR3 is CASAGQTKNAEAFF. The CDR3 region has the DNA TGTGCCAGCGCGGGACAGACCAAAAACGCTGAAGCTTTCTTT.

The chain is built from TRBV28 and TRBJ1-1; 10 bases match TRBD1. The length of the CDR3 is 16 residues. V dropped 8 bases and J dropped 1; count of bases not matched to a gene: 10. Germline CDR1 MDHEN, CDR2 SYDVKM. In DNA form, the CDR3 reads TGTGCCAGCTTCCACTTGACAGGGGGCACGAACACTGAAGCTTTCTTT. As protein: CASFHLTGGTNTEAFF.

This clone appeared once. This chain links TRBV5-1 with TRBJ2-7, with D possibly TRBD2 on 6 matching bases. V lost 4 bases to trimming and J lost 3 bases, with 11 bases between them. Germline V gene lookup returns CDR1 SGHRS and CDR2 YFSETQ. CDR3 length: 13 residues. The CDR3 region has the DNA TGCGCCAGCAGCCCCGGGGGTTTCTACGAGCAGTACTTC. Amino acid sequence: CASSPGGFYEQYF.

The genes are TRBV25-1 and TRBJ2-1; the D is unclear. Germline-derived CDR1 and CDR2 are MGHDK and SYGVNS. The V end lost 4 bases, the J end lost 5 bases, and 3 bases lay between the germline ends. This CDR3 comprises 11 residues. This CDR3 is CASSGHNEQFF. CDR3 nucleotide sequence: TGTGCCAGCAGTGGCCACAATGAGCAGTTCTTC.

The rearrangement uses TRBV4-1 and TRBJ1-5; D uncertain. V was trimmed by 1 base and J by 0 bases, leaving 7 bases between them. Per germline, CDR1 MGHRA and CDR2 YSYEKL. The CDR3 sequence is 15 residues long. CDR3 sequence: CASSQVGGSNQPQHF. For the CDR3, the DNA is TGCGCCAGCAGCCAAGTCGGCGGTAGCAATCAGCCCCAGCATTTT.

The V and J genes are TRBV6-5 and TRBJ1-5; 8 positions match TRBD1. Losses at the gene ends were 6 bases for V and 7 bases for J; bases not matched to a gene: 8. The germline V gene encodes CDR1 MNHEY and CDR2 SVGAGI. The CDR3 is 14 residues long. CDR3 protein: CASSRQGSGQPQHF. CDR3 coding DNA: TGTGCCAGCAGCCGACAGGGGTCAGGGCAGCCCCAGCATTTT.

This rearrangement joins TRBV10-3 to TRBJ2-1, with 7 nucleotides matching TRBD2. V shed 10 bases, J shed 8 bases, and the junction held 14 bases outside the gene matches. Germline CDR1 and CDR2: ENHRY and SYGVKD. This CDR3 is 14 amino acids long. CDR3 protein: CATAGLGSQDEQFF. CDR3 nucleotides: TGTGCCACCGCCGGACTAGGGTCTCAGGATGAGCAGTTCTTC.

CDR3 sequence: CANLSDRGYEQYF. CDR3 coding DNA: TGTGCCAACTTGTCGGACAGGGGTTACGAGCAGTACTTC. The chain has TRBV6-8 and TRBJ2-7; 9 bases match TRBD1. This CDR3 region has 13 residues. CDR1 is MNHGY and CDR2 is SAAAGT in the germline V gene. Unmatched junction bases numbered 8, after V lost 10 bases and J lost 4 bases.

The V and J genes are TRBV7-8 and TRBJ1-2; 8 bases are shared with TRBD1. V trimming: 1 base; J trimming: 5 bases; junction bases outside the gene matches: 6. The CDR3 loop spans 15 amino acids. Looked up from germline, CDR1 is SGHVS and CDR2 is FQNEAQ. DNA of the CDR3: TGTGCCAGCAGCTTAGTCAACAGGGGGGGTTATGGCTACACCTTC. Protein sequence: CASSLVNRGGYGYTF.

The chain links TRBV9 to TRBJ1-2, with D unresolved. Germline V gene sequence: CDR1 SGDLS, CDR2 YYNGEE. This CDR3 has 15 residues. The germline V and J ends were trimmed by 2 bases and 4 bases, with 15 bases remaining between them. The CDR3 DNA is TGTGCCAGCAGCGTTTTTTCCGAGGGCGCCTATGGCTACACCTTC. Translation: CASSVFSEGAYGYTF.

The chain recombines TRBV27 with TRBJ2-5; D is unclear. With 6 bases removed from V and 5 bases from J, the gap between germline ends came to 16 bases. The CDR3 consists of 14 residues. CDR1 is MNHEY, CDR2 SMNVEV, per germline (reference sequence). The chain's CDR3 is CASSPVPLWETQYF. The CDR3 region has the DNA TGTGCCAGCAGCCCCGTACCTTTATGGGAGACCCAGTACTTC.

The chain links TRBV5-1 to TRBJ2-3; 12 bases match TRBD2. There are 17 residues in the CDR3. V was clipped by 3 bases and J by 8 bases; unmatched bases: 13. Germline V gene data show CDR1 as SGHRS and CDR2 as YFSETQ. CDR3 loop: CASSSIELAGGWGTQYF. As DNA, the CDR3 is TGCGCCAGCAGCTCTATAGAACTAGCGGGAGGTTGGGGTACGCAGTATTTT.

In this sample, this clone turned up once. The chain uses TRBV6-1 and TRBJ1-2; tentative D call: TRBD1 (6 bases). The CDR3 extends over 13 amino acids. V was trimmed by 6 bases and J by 8 bases, leaving 16 bases between them. Germline V lookup: CDR1 MNHNS, CDR2 SASEGT. CDR3 residues: CASRKGGLVGYTF. CDR3 nucleotides: TGTGCCAGCAGGAAAGGGGGGCTAGTAGGCTACACCTTC.

V usage is TRBV10-3 and J usage is TRBJ1-1, with 8 bases identical to TRBD1. This CDR3 region has 16 residues. Germline V lookup: CDR1 ENHRY, CDR2 SYGVKD. Unmatched junction bases numbered 10, after V lost 6 bases and J lost 1 base. In nucleotides, the CDR3 is TGTGCCATCAGCCCGGGACAGGTAGAATGGAACACTGAAGCTTTCTTT. Protein sequence: CAISPGQVEWNTEAFF.

The chain carries TRBV7-9 and TRBJ2-5; 8 nucleotides line up with TRBD1. Germline assignment: CDR1 SEHNR and CDR2 FQNEAQ (reference sequence). Losses at the gene ends were 5 bases for V and 4 bases for J; bases not matched to a gene: 9. The CDR3 has 15 residues. CDR3 residues: CASSIQGGLRETQYF. The CDR3 DNA reads TGTGCCAGCAGCATACAGGGGGGACTTAGAGAGACCCAGTACTTC.

The chain uses TRBV15 and TRBJ2-7; no reliable D call. Germline values: CDR1 LNHNV, CDR2 YYDKDF (reference sequence). Trimming took 8 bases from V and 0 from J, leaving 14 bases between them. This CDR3 has 14 amino acids. The CDR3 DNA is TGTGCCACCGGGGAAGGATACCCCTCCTACGAGCAGTACTTC. It is translated as CATGEGYPSYEQYF.

CDR3 protein: CAWGGTYEQYF. For the CDR3, the DNA is TGTGCCTGGGGCGGGACCTACGAGCAGTACTTC. The chain couples TRBV30 to TRBJ2-7; a possible D gene is TRBD2 (6 bases). Trimming took 5 bases from V and 2 from J, leaving 7 bases between them. Germline V CDR1 and CDR2: GTSNPN, SVGIG (reference sequence). CDR3 length: 11 residues.

CDR3 bases: TGTGCCAGCAGCTCTAGTGGGGCTCGGGACAGGGTAAACTATGGCTACACCTTC. This codes for CASSSSGARDRVNYGYTF. The chain employs TRBV7-8 and TRBJ1-2; TRBD1 matches at 9 bases. Looked up from germline, CDR1 is SGHVS and CDR2 is FQNEAQ. CDR3 length equals 18 residues. Trimming removed 4 bases from V and 2 bases from J; junction bases left unmatched: 14. The variable domain in full, with the rest retrieved from reference TRBV7-8 and TRBJ1-2, is GAGVSQSPRYKVAKRGQDVALRCDPISGHVSLFWYQQALGQGPEFLTYFQNEAQLDKSGLPSDRFFAERPEGSVSTLKIQRTQQEDSAVYLCASSSSGARDRVNYGYTFGSGTRLTVV.

J is TRBJ2-1 and V is TRBV30, with D perhaps matching TRBD1 (7 bases). The germline V gene has CDR1 GTSNPN and CDR2 SVGIG (reference sequence). The CDR3 covers 12 residues. V was clipped by 2 bases and J by 10 bases, with 12 bases between them. The CDR3 sequence: CAWSTQGGEQFF. Written as DNA, the CDR3 is TGTGCCTGGAGTACCCAGGGGGGCGAGCAGTTCTTC.

This clone showed up just once. This chain links TRBV5-6 with TRBJ1-4; D remains ambiguous. CDR1 is SGHDT, CDR2 YYEEEE, per germline. Trimming pared 0 bases from V and 12 bases from J, leaving 9 bases between. This CDR3 has 12 amino acids. CDR3 DNA: TGTGCCAGCAGCTTGGCAGCTCGAGAACTGTTTTTT. Protein product: CASSLAARELFF.

The sample holds a few counts of this clone. V usage is TRBV5-6 and J usage is TRBJ2-7, with D perhaps being TRBD1 or TRBD2 (5 bases each). CDR1 and CDR2 (germline): SGHDT, YYEEEE. The V end lost 2 bases, the J end lost 3 bases, and 12 bases lay between the germline ends. The CDR3 is 14 amino acids. CDR3 region: CASSFAGRLYEQYF. CDR3 in DNA: TGTGCCAGCAGCTTTGCAGGGAGACTCTACGAGCAGTACTTC.

J is TRBJ2-1 and V is TRBV25-1; 7 positions agree with TRBD2. This CDR3 is 15 amino acids long. Trimming removed 4 bases from V and 6 bases from J; junction bases left unmatched: 9. Germline CDR1 and CDR2: MGHDK and SYGVNS. The chain's CDR3 is CASSGRRGGGNEQFF. DNA for the CDR3: TGTGCCAGCAGTGGGCGTAGAGGCGGGGGCAATGAGCAGTTCTTC.